Listed here are 5 T cell receptor beta chains from one sample, sequenced in a study of blood T cell repertoires in COVID-19. The table came from immunoSEQ multiplex PCR; TCRdb's copy has only in-frame clones and leaves some out. The table includes 120,000 to 150,000 clones, roughly 82% detected once. Sequencing was done on a sample of peripheral blood. The source of these receptors is a man older than 75 with acute or convalescent COVID-19.

The rearrangement uses TRBV18 and TRBJ1-1, with TRBD1 as a possible D gene (5 bases). Germline loops: CDR1 KGHSH, CDR2 LQKENI. Trimming took 5 bases from V and 1 from J, leaving 11 bases between them. This CDR3 has 14 residues. CDR3 bases: TGTGCCAGCTCAGAGACAGCCCAGAACACTGAAGCTTTCTTT. Encoded protein: CASSETAQNTEAFF.

The chain couples TRBV28 to TRBJ1-6; D ambiguous. Trimming left V 3 bases short and J 6 bases short, with 12 bases between. The CDR3 spans 15 residues. The V gene's germline CDR1 is MDHEN and CDR2 SYDVKM. The CDR3 coding sequence is TGTGCCAGCAGTTTCGACAAGATTCCTAATTCACCCCTCCACTTT. Protein product: CASSFDKIPNSPLHF.

The chain combines TRBV5-5 with TRBJ2-7, with TRBD1 matching over 12 bases. This CDR3 has 16 amino acids. Looked up from germline, CDR1 is SGHKS and CDR2 is YYEKEE (reference sequence). J lost 7 bases, V lost 6 bases, and 14 bases had no gene match. The CDR3 here is CASTTTGTGGAREQYF. The CDR3 coding sequence is TGTGCCAGCACCACGACCGGGACAGGGGGCGCTCGGGAGCAGTACTTC.

This chain links TRBV10-3 with TRBJ1-5, with 8 nucleotides matching TRBD1. J gave up 10 bases and V 8 bases, and 7 bases lay outside the gene matches. Germline-derived CDR1 and CDR2 are ENHRY and SYGVKD. The CDR3 is 12 residues long. For the CDR3, the DNA is TGTGCCATCGGGGCAGGGGGCGGCCCCCAGCATTTT. Translation gives CAIGAGGGPQHF.

The V and J genes are TRBV5-4 and TRBJ2-7, with no clear D. CDR1 is SGHNT and CDR2 is YYREEE in the germline V gene (reference sequence). Trimming left V 3 bases short and J 2 bases short, with 12 bases between. This CDR3 spans 14 amino acids. The DNA of the CDR3 is TGTGCCAGCAGCTCAGGTCAGAACGCCTACGAGCAGTACTTC. This codes for CASSSGQNAYEQYF.